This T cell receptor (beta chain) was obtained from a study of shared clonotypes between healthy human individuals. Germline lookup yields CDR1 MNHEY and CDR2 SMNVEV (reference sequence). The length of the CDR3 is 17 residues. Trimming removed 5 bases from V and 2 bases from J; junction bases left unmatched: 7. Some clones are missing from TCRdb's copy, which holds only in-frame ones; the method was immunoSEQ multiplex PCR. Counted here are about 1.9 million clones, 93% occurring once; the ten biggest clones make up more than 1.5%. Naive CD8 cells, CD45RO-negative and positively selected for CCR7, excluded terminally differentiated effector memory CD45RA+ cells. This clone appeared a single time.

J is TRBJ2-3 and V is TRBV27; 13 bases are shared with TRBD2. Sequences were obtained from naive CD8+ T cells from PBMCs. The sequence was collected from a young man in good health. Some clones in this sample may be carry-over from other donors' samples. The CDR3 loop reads CASSPRTSGSLTDTQYF. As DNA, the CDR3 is TGTGCCAGCAGTCCTAGGACTAGCGGGAGTCTCACAGATACGCAGTATTTT.